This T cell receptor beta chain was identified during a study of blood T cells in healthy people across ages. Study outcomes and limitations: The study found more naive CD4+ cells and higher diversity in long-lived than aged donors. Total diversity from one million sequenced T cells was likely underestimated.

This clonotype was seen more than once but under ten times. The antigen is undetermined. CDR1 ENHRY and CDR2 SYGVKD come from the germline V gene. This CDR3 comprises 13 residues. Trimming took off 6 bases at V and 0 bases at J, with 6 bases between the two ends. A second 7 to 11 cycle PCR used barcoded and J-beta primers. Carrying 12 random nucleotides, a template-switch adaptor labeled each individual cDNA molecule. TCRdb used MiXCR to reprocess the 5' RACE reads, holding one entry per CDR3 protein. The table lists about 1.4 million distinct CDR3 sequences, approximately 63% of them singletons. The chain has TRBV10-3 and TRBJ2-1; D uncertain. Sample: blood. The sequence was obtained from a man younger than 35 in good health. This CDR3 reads CAIRGSSYNEQFF. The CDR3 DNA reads TGTGCCATCAGGGGCTCCTCCTACAATGAGCAGTTCTTC.